This T cell receptor (beta chain) stems from a study of HIV-infected patients and healthy controls. Findings of the study overall: HIV-infected patients and controls differed significantly in mean usage of eight alpha and eight beta V genes. The authors saw processing only sixteen HIV-infected individuals as a major limitation on generality.

The repertoire came from unfractionated whole blood and reflected all unsorted peripheral T cells. The RNA source was an approximately 2.6 ml peripheral blood draw. In this sample, this clonotype turned up many times. Its target is unknown. About 450 ng RNA was reverse transcribed with alpha and beta constant-region primers. Each of the alpha and beta chains got its own library through chain-specific third strand synthesis with indices. Each cDNA molecule was barcoded, and a single primer pair amplified each chain. TCRdb ran MiXCR on the 5' RACE reads and lists one entry per CDR3 protein. The sample comprises approximately 9,800 distinct CDR3 sequences, approximately 8.2% of which are singletons, and under 4% rests with the top ten. This CDR3 spans 17 amino acids. The J segment lost 2 bases and the V segment lost 3 bases, leaving 12 bases of the junction unmatched. The germline V gene encodes CDR1 SGHKS and CDR2 YYEKEE (reference sequence).

This sequence originates from an adult in good health. The sample consisted of blood. The chain couples TRBV5-5 to TRBJ2-7; 9 nucleotides line up with TRBD1. CDR3 bases: TGTGCCAGCAGCTGGGACAGGGAAAGGTTTGGGACCTACGAGCAGTACTTC. Encoded protein: CASSWDRERFGTYEQYF. The entire variable domain, with the rest obtained from reference TRBV5-5 and TRBJ2-7, is as follows: DAGVTQSPTHLIKTRGQQVTLRCSPISGHKSVSWYQQVLGQGPQFIFQYYEKEERGRGNFPDRFSARQFPNYSSELNVNALLLGDSALYLCASSWDRERFGTYEQYFGPGTRLTVT.